This T cell receptor (beta chain) was recovered during a study of blood T cell repertoires in COVID-19. For the study at large: Italy, Spain and the United States were the sources of the convalescent and acute COVID-19 samples. Sample material is recorded as cDNA or gDNA derived from T cells, B-cell-depleted T cells, or PBMCs.

Cohorts were determined from participant-reported clinical history. Per the original data handling: Nucleated cell number was recorded as an estimate derived from reference gene primer amplification. TCRdb keeps only in-frame clones here, not all; method: immunoSEQ multiplex PCR. The V and J calls and the clone size are those of that table, but D and trimming were determined from the DNA. The sample holds fewer than 200,000 clones, approximately 82% seen once. Germline loops: CDR1 GTSNPN, CDR2 SVGIG (reference sequence). The CDR3 is 14 residues long. The V and J ends lost 2 bases and 1 base respectively, with 11 bases between them.

J is TRBJ1-1 and V is TRBV30; D ambiguous. The sequenced material came from PBMCs or T cells enriched from blood (not recorded which). This TCR was recovered from a woman between 50 and 59 years old who had recovered from COVID-19. The DNA of the CDR3 is TGTGCCTGGAGTAGATCCAGGCAGAACACTGAAGCTTTCTTT. It specifies CAWSRSRQNTEAFF. Variable domain in full (rest from reference TRBV30 and TRBJ1-1): SQTIHQWPATLVQPVGSPLSLECTVEGTSNPNLYWYRQAAGRGLQLLFYSVGIGQISSEVPQNLSASRPQDRQFILSSKKLLLSDSGFYLCAWSRSRQNTEAFFGQGTRLTVV.